These 2 T cell receptor beta chains share one sample of origin, sequenced in a study of chemoradiotherapy in HPV16-positive cancers. The data were produced by immunoSEQ multiplex PCR, yet TCRdb's version contains in-frame clones alone and is incomplete. The data hold tens of thousands of clones, with around nine tenths observed a single time. Sequencing was performed on blood, taken from a patient who underwent chemoradiotherapy. All receptors derive from a human donor with HPV-associated anogenital cancer.

The V call is TRBV10-2, the J call TRBJ2-3; TRBD1 might be the D (6 bases). The germline V gene encodes CDR1 WSHSY and CDR2 SAAADI. This CDR3 is built from 14 residues. V was trimmed by 5 bases and J by 6 bases, leaving 15 bases between them. This CDR3 reads CASSRTGHGDTQYF. In nucleotides, the CDR3 is TGCGCCAGCAGTCGCACGGGACACGGGGATACGCAGTATTTT.

This chain links TRBV5-1 with TRBJ2-7; the D is unclear. CDR1 is SGHRS and CDR2 is YFSETQ in the germline V gene. The CDR3 consists of 12 residues. Trimming shortened V by 4 bases and J by 7 bases, and 12 bases separated the two germline ends. Written as DNA, the CDR3 is TGCGCCAGCAGCCCCTTTGGGTTGGAGCAGTACTTC. Translation gives CASSPFGLEQYF.